These 31 T cell receptor beta chains came from one sample sequenced in a study of T cell changes during pregnancy in multiple sclerosis. Using immunoSEQ multiplex PCR, the repertoire was profiled, and TCRdb retains in-frame clones only, with some absent. In the table there are around 63,000 clones, 90% to 95% of which are singletons. The sequenced sample was peripheral blood, obtained in the third trimester of pregnancy. The receptors derive from a female donor in good health, enrolled as a control in a pregnancy study.

CDR3 sequence (DNA): TGTGCCAGCAGAGATGGGACAGCTCTTAACTATGGCTACACCTTC. Amino acids: CASRDGTALNYGYTF. The V call is TRBV4-2, the J call TRBJ1-2; the match to TRBD1 covers 7 bases. The CDR3 is made up of 15 amino acids. J gave up 1 base and V 6 bases, and 8 bases lay outside the gene matches. CDR1 LGHNA and CDR2 YNFKEQ come from the germline V gene.

The gene calls are TRBV4-3 and TRBJ2-5; D perhaps matches TRBD1 (5 bases). Judging by the DNA end, TRBJ2-7 fits better; the J call may be wrong. CDR1 and CDR2 from the germline V gene are LGHNA and YSLEER. The CDR3 covers 14 residues. The CDR3 loop reads CASSYTLDSYEQYF. DNA of the CDR3: TGCGCCAGCAGCTATACATTAGACAGCTACGAGCAGTACTTC.

This clone was detected once. This sequence joins TRBV5-4 and TRBJ2-7; TRBD1 agrees at 10 bases. V lost 9 bases and J lost 4; bases outside the gene matches: 10. In germline, CDR1 is SGHNT, CDR2 YYREEE (reference sequence). There are 14 residues in the CDR3. In DNA form, the CDR3 reads TGTGCCACGACCGGGACAGGGGAGATGTACGAGCAGTACTTC. Amino acid sequence: CATTGTGEMYEQYF.

This clone occurred once. The V call is TRBV7-9, the J call TRBJ1-1; D may be TRBD1 (5 bases). The germline gives CDR1 SEHNR, CDR2 FQNEAQ (reference sequence). There are 16 residues in the CDR3. V lost 3 bases to trimming and J lost 4 bases, with 18 bases between them. The chain's CDR3 is CASSFHTGGEGTEAFF. The CDR3 nucleotides read TGTGCCAGCAGCTTCCACACCGGGGGGGAAGGCACTGAAGCTTTCTTT.

The chain joins TRBV7-9 to TRBJ2-5; TRBD2 agrees at 11 bases. V was clipped by 2 bases and J by 2 bases; unmatched bases: 7. The germline CDR1 and CDR2 sequences are SEHNR and FQNEAQ (reference sequence). The length of the CDR3 is 17 residues. CDR3 loop: CASSLLAGGQKQETQYF. Written as DNA, the CDR3 is TGTGCCAGCAGCTTACTAGCGGGGGGCCAAAAACAAGAGACCCAGTACTTC.

The gene calls are TRBV7-2 and TRBJ1-3; D is unresolved. V lost 1 base and J 4 bases, leaving 23 bases between the germline ends. This CDR3 contains 19 residues. The germline V gene encodes CDR1 SGHTA and CDR2 FQGNSA. The CDR3 nucleotides are TGTGCCAGCAGCTTAGGATTGGACCAGGTCCCTTCGGGGGGAAACACCATATATTTT. It encodes CASSLGLDQVPSGGNTIYF.

The chain combines TRBV6-5 with TRBJ1-1; tentatively, D is TRBD1 (6 bases). Germline V lookup: CDR1 MNHEY, CDR2 SVGAGI. The CDR3 spans 13 residues. The ends were cut back, 11 bases at V and 1 base at J, with 14 bases in the middle. CDR3 amino acids: CACTTTGNTEAFF. The CDR3 bases are TGTGCCTGTACAACGACAGGGAACACTGAAGCTTTCTTT.

The chain joins TRBV9 to TRBJ1-3; 7 nucleotides agree with TRBD1. The germline CDR1 and CDR2 sequences are SGDLS and YYNGEE. The CDR3 totals 17 residues. J lost 1 base, V lost 0 bases, and 7 bases had no gene match. This CDR3 is CASSVGQGRLSGNTIYF. CDR3 nucleotides: TGTGCCAGCAGCGTAGGACAGGGAAGATTATCTGGAAACACCATATATTTT.

V and J are TRBV4-2 and TRBJ2-1, with TRBD2 matching over 8 bases. V trimming: 4 bases; J trimming: 9 bases; junction bases outside the gene matches: 11. CDR3 length: 15 amino acids. CDR1 is LGHNA and CDR2 is YNFKEQ in the germline V gene. The CDR3 reads CASSLSGTRGGEQFF. The CDR3 bases are TGTGCCAGCAGCCTTAGCGGGACCCGAGGGGGTGAGCAGTTCTTC.

The chain joins TRBV5-1 to TRBJ2-2; 10 nucleotides match TRBD1. CDR3 size: 13 residues. Germline V gene sequence: CDR1 SGHRS, CDR2 YFSETQ. J gave up 6 bases and V 6 bases, and 2 bases lay outside the gene matches. The CDR3 loop reads CASTGTGAGELFF. CDR3 bases: TGCGCCAGCACCGGGACAGGGGCCGGGGAGCTGTTTTTT.

This clone was picked up a small number of times. The chain carries TRBV9 and TRBJ1-2; 7 bases are shared with TRBD1. V shed 4 bases and J 3 bases; nucleotides not matched to a gene: 6. This CDR3 is 14 amino acids long. Germline CDR1 SGDLS, CDR2 YYNGEE. The CDR3 region has the DNA TGTGCCAGCAGCTTTGGACAGGCGGACTATGGCTACACCTTC. This encodes CASSFGQADYGYTF.

The rearrangement links TRBV7-2 to TRBJ1-1, with TRBD1 as a possible D gene (6 bases). The CDR3 length is 15 residues. Trimming cost V 1 base and J 5 bases, with 14 bases left between them. Germline CDR1 and CDR2: SGHTA and FQGNSA. DNA for the CDR3: TGTGCCAGCAGCTTAGGGGGGCTGGGCCGGACTGAAGCTTTCTTT. This gives the protein CASSLGGLGRTEAFF.

The chain couples TRBV6-5 to TRBJ2-6; TRBD1 agrees at 9 bases. This CDR3 region has 15 residues. CDR1 and CDR2 from the germline V gene are MNHEY and SVGAGI. The V segment lost 5 bases and the J segment 2 bases; nucleotides outside the gene matches: 1. This CDR3 is CASSRQGAGANVLTF. The CDR3 nucleotides are TGTGCCAGCAGTCGACAGGGGGCTGGGGCCAACGTCCTGACTTTC.

The chain combines TRBV6-6 with TRBJ1-1, with D hard to call. Trimming stripped 3 bases from V and 1 base from J, with 12 bases between. CDR3 length: 15 residues. Per germline, CDR1 MNHNY and CDR2 SVGAGI (reference sequence). CDR3 sequence reads: CASSYFTRGNTEAFF. CDR3 nucleotides: TGTGCCAGCAGTTATTTCACCAGAGGGAACACTGAAGCTTTCTTT.

The table lists this clone with a count of one. The gene calls are TRBV6-6 and TRBJ1-1; possible D gene TRBD1, 5 bases. Germline CDR1 and CDR2: MNHNY and SVGAGI (reference sequence). The CDR3 runs 14 residues. V dropped 2 bases and J dropped 1 base, with 8 bases sitting between them. Here the CDR3 reads CASSYGGENTEAFF. CDR3 coding DNA: TGTGCCAGCAGTTACGGGGGGGAGAACACTGAAGCTTTCTTT.

The rearrangement joins TRBV10-3 to TRBJ1-4; D possibly corresponds to TRBD1 (5 bases). Per the germline V gene, CDR1 is ENHRY and CDR2 is SYGVKD. Between the trimmed V and J ends, which lost 0 bases and 7 bases, there was a span of 6 bases. CDR3 length: 13 residues. CDR3 loop: CAISESRGEKLFF. The CDR3 DNA sequence: TGTGCCATCAGTGAGTCAAGGGGTGAAAAACTGTTTTTT.

The chain links TRBV27 to TRBJ2-1, with a weak D call TRBD1 (5 bases). V lost 5 bases to trimming and J lost 8 bases, with 13 bases between them. The V gene's germline CDR1 is MNHEY and CDR2 SMNVEV (reference sequence). This CDR3 is 13 amino acids long. The CDR3, as DNA: TGTGCCAGCAGTATCGACAGAGACTATGAGCAGTTCTTC. It codes for CASSIDRDYEQFF.

The chain has TRBV11-3 and TRBJ1-2; D not resolved. The CDR3 has 13 amino acids. Germline CDR1 SGHNT, CDR2 YENEEA. The V end was cut by 3 bases, the J end by 5 bases, with 10 bases between. This chain's CDR3 is CASSFLAGYGYTF. The CDR3, as DNA: TGTGCCAGCAGCTTCTTGGCGGGATATGGCTACACCTTC.

This clone was recorded only once. The CDR3 DNA reads as TGCGCCAGCAGCCAAGATGGCCTAGCGGGAGTTCACGGGGAGCTGTTTTTT. Translating it yields CASSQDGLAGVHGELFF. V is TRBV4-3 and J is TRBJ2-2, with 10 nucleotides matching TRBD2. V gave up 0 bases and J gave up 7 bases; unmatched junction bases: 8. Germline-derived CDR1 and CDR2 are LGHNA and YSLEER. CDR3 length equals 17 residues.

The rearrangement links TRBV19 to TRBJ2-7, with TRBD2 as a possible D gene (7 bases). Between the trimmed V and J ends, which lost 4 bases and 9 bases, there was a span of 19 bases. CDR3 size: 14 residues. Germline-derived CDR1 and CDR2 are LNHDA and SQIVND (reference sequence). The DNA for the CDR3 is TGTGCCAGTAGTAACGGAGGGGGGGGTAACGCGCAGTACTTC. It encodes CASSNGGGGNAQYF.

This clone showed up just once. This chain connects TRBV15 to TRBJ2-1; no definite D call. V gave up 0 bases and J gave up 8 bases, with 8 bases separating them. Germline lookup yields CDR1 LNHNV and CDR2 YYDKDF (reference sequence). The CDR3 has 13 amino acids. CDR3 protein: CATSREASYEQFF. The CDR3 bases are TGTGCCACCAGCAGAGAGGCCAGTTATGAGCAGTTCTTC.

This clone has more than one count but fewer than ten. This rearrangement joins TRBV19 to TRBJ2-5; no definite D call. With 2 bases removed from V and 4 bases from J, the gap between germline ends came to 11 bases. Looked up from germline, CDR1 is LNHDA and CDR2 is SQIVND (reference sequence). The CDR3 has 14 residues. CDR3 protein: CASSILGIAETQYF. Written as DNA, the CDR3 is TGTGCCAGTAGTATACTAGGTATAGCAGAGACCCAGTACTTC.

V usage is TRBV12-1 and J usage is TRBJ2-1; TRBD2 reflects the table's D call only, with no check against the DNA. TRBV12-1 is assigned pseudogene status. This CDR3 spans 12 amino acids. The CDR3 reads CASSRDYNEQFF. As DNA, the CDR3 is TGTGCCAGCAGCCGGGATTACAATGAGCAGTTCTTC.

This sequence joins TRBV28 and TRBJ2-7; 7 bases match TRBD2. The J segment lost 2 bases and the V segment lost 8 bases, leaving 12 bases of the junction unmatched. The CDR3 is 15 residues long. The V gene's germline CDR1 is MDHEN and CDR2 SYDVKM. CDR3 loop: CASEAPAGLTYEQYF. The CDR3 DNA reads TGTGCCAGCGAGGCCCCAGCGGGATTAACCTACGAGCAGTACTTC.

The chain joins TRBV7-2 to TRBJ1-4, with D possibly matching TRBD1 (5 bases). This CDR3 has 14 amino acids. The germline V gene has CDR1 SGHTA and CDR2 FQGNSA. Trimming cost V 2 bases and J 4 bases, with 8 bases left between them. CDR3 residues: CASSLRGGNEKLFF. The CDR3 DNA sequence: TGTGCCAGCAGCTTACGGGGGGGTAATGAAAAACTGTTTTTT.

The chain employs TRBV7-3 and TRBJ2-1; D is unclear. There are 15 residues in the CDR3. Trimming left V 5 bases short and J 4 bases short, with 15 bases between. Germline V gene lookup returns CDR1 SGHTA and CDR2 FQGTGA. CDR3 sequence reads: CASSPTSTRYNEQFF. The DNA for the CDR3 is TGTGCCAGCAGCCCGACGAGCACCAGGTACAATGAGCAGTTCTTC.

J is TRBJ1-5 and V is TRBV5-8, with 9 nucleotides matching TRBD1. The CDR3 is 17 residues long. Looked up from germline, CDR1 is SGHTS and CDR2 is YDEGEE. The junction had 9 bases not matched to a gene; V was cut back by 3 bases and J by 2 bases. DNA of the CDR3: TGTGCCAGCAGCTCGGTATTACAGGGGGCGGGCAATCAGCCCCAGCATTTT. Residues: CASSSVLQGAGNQPQHF.

The chain combines TRBV7-3 with TRBJ2-3; 12 nucleotides align to TRBD2. Trimming cost V 1 base and J 6 bases; bases outside gene matches: 11. Germline CDR1 and CDR2: SGHTA and FQGTGA. This CDR3 has 18 amino acids. The chain's CDR3 is CASSLRASGRAGRDTQYF. The DNA of the CDR3 is TGTGCCAGCAGCTTAAGGGCTAGCGGGAGGGCCGGTAGGGATACGCAGTATTTT.

The chain employs TRBV5-6 and TRBJ1-1, with D perhaps TRBD1 (6 bases). Germline loops: CDR1 SGHDT, CDR2 YYEEEE. V gave up 2 bases and J gave up 2 bases, with 13 bases separating them. CDR3 length: 15 amino acids. The CDR3 DNA reads as TGTGCCAGCAGCTTTTATCCGGGACACAACACTGAAGCTTTCTTT. Translating gives CASSFYPGHNTEAFF.

The chain combines TRBV19 with TRBJ1-5, with D possibly matching TRBD1 (5 bases). The germline V gene has CDR1 LNHDA and CDR2 SQIVND (reference sequence). Trimming left V 3 bases short and J 11 bases short, with 14 bases between. The CDR3 has 13 residues. The CDR3 DNA is TGTGCCAGTAGTATGGCTCGCGGGGGGACCCAGCATTTT. Its translation is CASSMARGGTQHF.

The chain couples TRBV29-1 to TRBJ2-2, with D maybe TRBD2 (6 bases). V lost 2 bases, J lost 5 bases, and 9 bases lay in between. This CDR3 comprises 13 residues. Germline V CDR1 and CDR2: SQVTM, ANQGSEA. CDR3: CSVELARTGELFF. The DNA for the CDR3 is TGCAGCGTTGAACTAGCGAGGACCGGGGAGCTGTTTTTT.